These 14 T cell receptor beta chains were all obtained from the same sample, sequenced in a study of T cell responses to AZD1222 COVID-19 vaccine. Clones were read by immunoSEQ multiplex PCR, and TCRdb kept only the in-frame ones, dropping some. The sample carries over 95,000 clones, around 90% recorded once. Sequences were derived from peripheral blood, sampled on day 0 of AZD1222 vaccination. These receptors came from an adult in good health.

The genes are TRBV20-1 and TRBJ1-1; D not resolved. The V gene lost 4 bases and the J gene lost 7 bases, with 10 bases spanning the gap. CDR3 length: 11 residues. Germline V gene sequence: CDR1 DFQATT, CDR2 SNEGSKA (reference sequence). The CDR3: CSAKNGIEAFF. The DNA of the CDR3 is TGCAGTGCTAAAAACGGGATTGAAGCTTTCTTT.

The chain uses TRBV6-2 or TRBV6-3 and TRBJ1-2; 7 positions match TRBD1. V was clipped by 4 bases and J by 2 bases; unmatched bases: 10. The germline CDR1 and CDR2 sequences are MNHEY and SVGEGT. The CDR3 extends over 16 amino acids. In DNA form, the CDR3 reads TGTGCCAGCAGTTTCACCCCGGACAGGTTAAACTATGGCTACACCTTC. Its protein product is CASSFTPDRLNYGYTF.

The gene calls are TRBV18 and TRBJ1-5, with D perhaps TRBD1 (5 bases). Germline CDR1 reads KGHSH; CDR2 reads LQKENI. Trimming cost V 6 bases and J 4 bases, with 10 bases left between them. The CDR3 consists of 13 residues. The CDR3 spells CASSQGANQPQHF. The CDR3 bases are TGTGCCAGCTCGCAGGGAGCAAATCAGCCCCAGCATTTT.

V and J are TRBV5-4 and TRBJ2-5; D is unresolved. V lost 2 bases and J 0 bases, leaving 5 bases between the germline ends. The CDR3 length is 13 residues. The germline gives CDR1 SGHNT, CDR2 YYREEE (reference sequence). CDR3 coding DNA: TGTGCCAGCAGCTTAGTGGACCAAGAGACCCAGTACTTC. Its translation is CASSLVDQETQYF. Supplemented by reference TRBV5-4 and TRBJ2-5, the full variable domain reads ETGVTQSPTHLIKTRGQQVTLRCSSQSGHNTVSWYQQALGQGPQFIFQYYREEENGRGNFPPRFSGLQFPNYSSELNVNALELDDSALYLCASSLVDQETQYFGPGTRLLVL.

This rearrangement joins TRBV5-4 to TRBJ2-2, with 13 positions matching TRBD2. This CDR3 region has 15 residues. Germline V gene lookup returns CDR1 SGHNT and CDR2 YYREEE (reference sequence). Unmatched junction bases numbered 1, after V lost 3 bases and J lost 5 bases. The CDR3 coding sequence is TGTGCCAGCAGCTCGACTAGCGGGGGGACCGGGGAGCTGTTTTTT. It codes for CASSSTSGGTGELFF.

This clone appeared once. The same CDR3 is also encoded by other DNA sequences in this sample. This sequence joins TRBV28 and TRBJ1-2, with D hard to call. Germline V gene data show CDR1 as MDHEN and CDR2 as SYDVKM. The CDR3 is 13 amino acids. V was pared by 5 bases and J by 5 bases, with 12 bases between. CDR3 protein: CASSPPGEYGYTF. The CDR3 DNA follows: TGTGCCAGCAGTCCGCCCGGGGAGTATGGCTACACCTTC.

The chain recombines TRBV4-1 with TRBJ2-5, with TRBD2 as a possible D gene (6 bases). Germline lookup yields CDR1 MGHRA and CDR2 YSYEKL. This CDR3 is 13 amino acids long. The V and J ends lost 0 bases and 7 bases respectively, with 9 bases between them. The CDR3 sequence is CASSQDGGMTQYF. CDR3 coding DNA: TGCGCCAGCAGCCAAGATGGGGGGATGACCCAGTACTTC.

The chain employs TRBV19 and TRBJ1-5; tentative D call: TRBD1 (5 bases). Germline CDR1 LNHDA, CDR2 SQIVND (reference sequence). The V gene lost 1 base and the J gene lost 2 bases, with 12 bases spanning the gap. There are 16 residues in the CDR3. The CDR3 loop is CASSIAAGRGNQPQHF. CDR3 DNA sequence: TGTGCCAGTAGTATAGCGGCGGGGCGAGGCAATCAGCCCCAGCATTTT.

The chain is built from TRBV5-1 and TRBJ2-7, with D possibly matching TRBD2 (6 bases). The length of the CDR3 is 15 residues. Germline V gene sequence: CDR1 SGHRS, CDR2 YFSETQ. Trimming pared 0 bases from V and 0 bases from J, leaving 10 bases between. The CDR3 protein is CASSLAGGNSYEQYF. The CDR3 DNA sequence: TGCGCCAGCAGCTTGGCCGGGGGAAACTCCTACGAGCAGTACTTC.

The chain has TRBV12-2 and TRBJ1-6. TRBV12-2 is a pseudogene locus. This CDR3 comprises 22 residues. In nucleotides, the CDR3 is TGTGCAAGTCGCTTAGTTGGGGGGACGGAGTTCATCCGAAGCGCATATAATTCACCCCTCCACTTT. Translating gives CASRLVGGTEFIRSAYNSPLHF.

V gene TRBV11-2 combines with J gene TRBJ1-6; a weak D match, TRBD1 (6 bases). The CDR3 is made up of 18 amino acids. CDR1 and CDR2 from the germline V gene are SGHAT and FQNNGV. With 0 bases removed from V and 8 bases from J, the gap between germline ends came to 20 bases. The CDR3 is CASSLDPGAMPLYSPLHF. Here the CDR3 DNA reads TGTGCCAGCAGCTTAGATCCGGGGGCGATGCCTTTGTATTCACCCCTCCACTTT.

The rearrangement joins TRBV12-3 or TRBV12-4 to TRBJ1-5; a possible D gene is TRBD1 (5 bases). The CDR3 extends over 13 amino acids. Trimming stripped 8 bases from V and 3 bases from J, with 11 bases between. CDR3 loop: CASQGLLNQPQHF. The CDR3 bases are TGTGCCAGCCAGGGTTTACTCAATCAGCCCCAGCATTTT.

CDR3 sequence: CASSQEWLAGEGQQFF. CDR3 nucleotide sequence: TGCGCCAGCAGCCAAGAGTGGCTAGCGGGAGAGGGGCAGCAGTTCTTC. This chain connects TRBV4-3 to TRBJ2-1; 10 bases are a match to TRBD2. After removal of 0 bases from V and 11 bases from J, the junction contained 10 bases not matched to a gene. The CDR3 consists of 16 residues. Germline V gene lookup returns CDR1 LGHNA and CDR2 YSLEER.

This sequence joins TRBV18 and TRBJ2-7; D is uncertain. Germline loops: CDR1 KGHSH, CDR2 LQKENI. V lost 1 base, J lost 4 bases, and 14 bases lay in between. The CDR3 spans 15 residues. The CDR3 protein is CASSPQDQVGYEQYF. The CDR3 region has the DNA TGTGCCAGCTCACCACAGGACCAGGTGGGGTACGAGCAGTACTTC.